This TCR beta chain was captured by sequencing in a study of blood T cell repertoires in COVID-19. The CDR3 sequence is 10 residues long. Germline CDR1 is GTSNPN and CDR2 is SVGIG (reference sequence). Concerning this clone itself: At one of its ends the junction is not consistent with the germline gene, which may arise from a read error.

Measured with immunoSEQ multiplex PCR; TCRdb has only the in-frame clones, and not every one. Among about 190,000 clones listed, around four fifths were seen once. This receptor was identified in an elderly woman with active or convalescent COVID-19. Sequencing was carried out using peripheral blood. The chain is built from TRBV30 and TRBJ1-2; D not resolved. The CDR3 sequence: CACAPGPPLF. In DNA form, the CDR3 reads TGTGCCTGTGCTCCGGGTCCTCCTCTCTTC.